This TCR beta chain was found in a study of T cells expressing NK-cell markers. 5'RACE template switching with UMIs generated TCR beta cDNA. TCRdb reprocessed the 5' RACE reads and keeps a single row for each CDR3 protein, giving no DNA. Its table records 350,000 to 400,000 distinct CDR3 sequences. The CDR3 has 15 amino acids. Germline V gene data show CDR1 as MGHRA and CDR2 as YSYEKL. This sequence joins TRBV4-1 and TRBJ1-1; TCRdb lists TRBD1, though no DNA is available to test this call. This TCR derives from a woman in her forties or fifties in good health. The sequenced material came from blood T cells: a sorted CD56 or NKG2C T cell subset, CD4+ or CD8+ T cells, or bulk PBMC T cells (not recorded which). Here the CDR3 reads CASSQTRWGTSEAFF.